One and the same sample provided the 11 T cell receptor beta chains below, sequenced in a study of T cells in Graves' hyperthyroidism and ophthalmopathy (dated by TCRdb to about 2019). To prepare the library, multiplex PCR was applied. The sequencer was an Illumina HiSeq 2000. The TCR beta CDR3 regions were amplified from the RNA transcripts. The TCR CDR3 was subjected to a first round of RT-PCR using the HTBI primer set and the Qiagen OneStep RT-PCR kit. The raw public reads went through TCRdb reprocessing: fastp at Q25, MiXCR clone calling, in-frame beta chains kept. Rows are unified per CDR3 protein, each entry keeping the most common DNA and genes. The sample table records a few hundred thousand distinct CDR3 sequences; 15% to 17% of these occur just once. The top ten clones comprise around a quarter of the sample. The source material was blood. The origin of the receptors is a young woman with Graves' hyperthyroidism that later progressed to Graves' ophthalmopathy.

The table lists this clonotype with a few counts. The V gene is TRBV19, the J gene TRBJ2-7, with 7 bases matching TRBD1. The CDR3 covers 15 residues. The germline gives CDR1 LNHDA, CDR2 SQIVND (reference sequence). Trimming at V came to 0 bases and at J to 3 bases, leaving 5 bases not matched to a gene. CDR3 DNA sequence: TGTGCCAGTAGTATAGATAGAAGGGGGCACTACGAGCAGTACTTC. Amino acid sequence: CASSIDRRGHYEQYF.

This clonotype was observed at least ten times. This chain joins TRBV5-1 and TRBJ2-6; 13 nucleotides match TRBD2. The CDR3 is 20 residues long. The germline CDR1 and CDR2 sequences are SGHRS and YFSETQ. With V trimmed by 3 bases and J by 0 bases, 9 bases remained unmatched. The CDR3 loop is CASSYGPGLAGYSGANVLTF. CDR3 bases: TGCGCCAGCAGCTATGGACCGGGACTAGCGGGATACTCTGGGGCCAACGTCCTGACTTTC.

Of note for this clonotype: This could be a read error, since a much larger clone is one nucleotide away. J is TRBJ1-6 and V is TRBV20-1, with 8 bases aligning to TRBD1. The germline gives CDR1 DFQATT, CDR2 SNEGSKA (reference sequence). There are 16 residues in the CDR3. CDR3 in DNA: TGCATTGCTAGGGCTGATGGACAGGGTTGGCATTCACCCCTCCACTTT. It yields the protein CIARADGQGWHSPLHF.

In this sample, this clonotype turned up many times. This chain joins TRBV2 and TRBJ2-2; 9 bases are a match to TRBD1. This CDR3 spans 14 amino acids. Germline CDR1 SNHLY, CDR2 FYNNEI. V lost 6 bases and J lost 5; bases outside the gene matches: 4. The DNA for the CDR3 is TGTGCCAGCAGGGACAGGGGACGGACCGGGGAGCTGTTTTTT. As protein: CASRDRGRTGELFF.

This clonotype was recorded at least ten times. This chain uses TRBV2 with TRBJ1-3; 8 bases agree with TRBD1. With V trimmed by 6 bases and J by 9 bases, 10 bases remained unmatched. Germline CDR1 and CDR2: SNHLY and FYNNEI. The CDR3 is made up of 14 amino acids. The CDR3 region is CASSLGTGSGTIYF. The CDR3 nucleotides read TGTGCCAGCAGCCTCGGGACAGGTTCGGGCACCATATATTTT.

This clonotype was seen more than once but under ten times. The chain has TRBV19 and TRBJ2-1; D remains ambiguous. This CDR3 has 14 amino acids. The germline V gene has CDR1 LNHDA and CDR2 SQIVND (reference sequence). V lost 8 bases to trimming and J lost 4 bases, with 15 bases between them. In DNA form, the CDR3 reads TGTGCCAGTGGGGATGAACGTCAGTACAATGAGCAGTTCTTC. It encodes CASGDERQYNEQFF.

V and J are TRBV4-1 and TRBJ1-1; unclear D gene. V shed 0 bases and J shed 7 bases, with 9 bases lying between them. The germline CDR1 and CDR2 sequences are MGHRA and YSYEKL. This CDR3 spans 13 amino acids. The CDR3 nucleotides read TGCGCCAGCAGCCAAGATATGTCAGGTGAAGCTTTCTTT. It encodes CASSQDMSGEAFF.

The rearrangement links TRBV5-5 to TRBJ2-7; no definite D call. Trimming stripped 5 bases from V and 5 bases from J, with 11 bases between. CDR3 length equals 12 residues. Germline V gives CDR1 SGHKS, CDR2 YYEKEE (reference sequence). DNA for the CDR3: TGTGCCAGCAGTTTATCCGGGCACGAGCAGTACTTC. Amino acids: CASSLSGHEQYF.

This clonotype showed up many times. This chain connects TRBV20-1 to TRBJ2-5, with no clear D. This CDR3 region has 10 residues. The V gene's germline CDR1 is DFQATT and CDR2 SNEGSKA (reference sequence). V gave up 6 bases and J gave up 5 bases, with 7 bases separating them. CDR3 sequence reads: CSASFETQYF. The CDR3 DNA follows: TGCAGTGCGAGTTTTGAGACCCAGTACTTC.

This clonotype showed up many times. This chain uses TRBV3-1 with TRBJ2-7; 9 bases are a match to TRBD2. The CDR3 length is 17 residues. Germline CDR1 reads LGHDT; CDR2 reads YNNKEL (reference sequence). V lost 1 base and J lost 8; bases outside the gene matches: 15. The CDR3 coding sequence is TGTGCCAGCAGCCAAGTGTCTAGCGGGGCTCGCCACGGCAAGCAGTACTTC. Protein: CASSQVSSGARHGKQYF.

This clonotype was detected a few times. This chain connects TRBV5-4 to TRBJ1-1; D remains ambiguous. The CDR3 runs 14 residues. CDR1 is SGHNT and CDR2 is YYREEE in the germline V gene (reference sequence). Between the trimmed V and J ends, which lost 2 bases and 1 base, there was a span of 9 bases. Here the CDR3 reads CASSFESGNTEAFF. CDR3 nucleotides: TGTGCCAGCAGCTTTGAGTCGGGGAACACTGAAGCTTTCTTT.